Listed below are T cell receptor beta chains from one sample, sequenced in a study of response to subunit inactivated influenza vaccine. TCRdb itself ran the RT-PCR reads through MiXCR, one entry per CDR3 protein. The table shows more than 600,000 distinct CDR3 sequences, with under 20% occurring only once. The sample consisted of PBMCs from blood, taken roughly 5 days after vaccination. The source of these receptors is a man in his fifties or sixties who received an inactivated influenza vaccine. Each CDR3 is given with its conserved first and last residue. The D gene is left open where the match is weak. The size field is filled for only some rows; it gives once, few, many or a size class.

- - TRBJ1-5 TRBV19 CASSIRDQPQHF TGTGCCAGTAGTATTAGGGATCAGCCCCAGCATTTT
TRBD2 few TRBJ2-7 TRBV12-3/TRBV12-4 CASSRGLEYEQYF TGTGCCAGCAGTAGGGGACTAGAGTACGAGCAGTACTTC
TRBD1 few TRBJ2-1 TRBV11-2 CASRKAGGNEQFF TGTGCCAGCAGGAAAGCAGGGGGCAATGAGCAGTTCTTC
- few TRBJ1-3 TRBV6-5 CASSSGLLSGNTIYF TGTGCCAGCAGTTCCGGGCTGCTCTCTGGAAACACCATATATTTT
- - TRBJ2-4 TRBV4-2 CASSQDRGVGIQYF TGTGCCAGCAGCCAAGATAGAGGGGTTGGCATTCAGTACTTC
- - TRBJ1-1 TRBV10-1 CASSEETGPNTEAFF TGCGCCAGCAGTGAGGAAACGGGACCGAACACTGAAGCTTTCTTT
- few TRBJ2-2 TRBV4-3 CASSLRRDSTGELFF TGCGCCAGCAGCCTTCGCCGGGACTCCACCGGGGAGCTGTTTTTT
- - TRBJ1-4 TRBV10-3 CAIRAGPNEKLFF TGTGCCATCAGAGCAGGCCCTAATGAAAAACTGTTTTTT
TRBD1 few TRBJ2-1 TRBV5-1 CASSNRTGGVQFF TGCGCCAGCAGCAACCGGACAGGGGGCGTGCAGTTCTTC
TRBD1 - TRBJ2-3 TRBV10-3 CAMGTGGSRRTDTQYF TGTGCCATGGGGACAGGAGGATCCCGCCGCACAGATACGCAGTATTTT
- - TRBJ2-1 TRBV20-1 CSARDRGAAMRNEQFF TGCAGTGCTAGAGATCGAGGGGCGGCTATGAGGAATGAGCAGTTCTTC
- few TRBJ2-7 TRBV7-2 CASSLGFVPEQYF TGTGCCAGCAGCTTAGGTTTTGTCCCGGAGCAGTACTTC
- few TRBJ1-3 TRBV5-1 CASSLVQSRAGNTIYF TGCGCCAGCAGCTTGGTCCAGTCCAGGGCTGGAAACACCATATATTTT
- few TRBJ2-3 TRBV20-1 CSADRPRGNADTQYF TGCAGTGCAGACCGACCCAGGGGTAACGCAGATACGCAGTATTTT
- - TRBJ1-3 TRBV10-3 CAISNKGGSGNTIYF TGTGCCATCAGTAATAAGGGAGGGAGTGGAAACACCATATATTTT
TRBD2 - TRBJ2-7 TRBV11-2 CASSSIPRAGGISYEQYF TGTGCCAGCAGCTCAATCCCCCGAGCGGGAGGGATTTCGTACGAGCAGTACTTC
TRBD1 few TRBJ2-7 TRBV5-1 CASTPGQGYEQYF TGCGCCAGCACACCGGGACAGGGGTACGAGCAGTACTTC
TRBD2 few TRBJ2-3 TRBV6-1 CASRRTSGSADTQYF TGTGCCAGCAGGAGGACTAGCGGGAGTGCAGATACGCAGTATTTT
TRBD1 few TRBJ2-1 TRBV7-2 CASSYLGQSYNEQFF TGTGCCAGCAGCTACCTGGGACAGTCCTACAATGAGCAGTTCTTC
TRBD2 few TRBJ2-5 TRBV6-1 CASRRWTSGGQETQYF TGTGCCAGCAGGCGGTGGACTAGCGGGGGCCAAGAGACCCAGTACTTC
- - TRBJ2-7 TRBV3-1 CASSQYEQYF TGTGCCAGCAGCCAGTACGAGCAGTACTTC
- many TRBJ2-1 TRBV6-5 CASSLGRAFDEQFF TGTGCCAGCAGTTTGGGCAGGGCGTTCGATGAGCAGTTCTTC
- - TRBJ2-7 TRBV7-6 CASSLMAGGMSYEQYF TGTGCCAGCAGCTTAATGGCCGGGGGCATGTCCTACGAGCAGTACTTC
- few TRBJ2-4 TRBV20-1 CSASRLDPSAKNIQYF TGCAGTGCTTCTAGACTGGATCCCAGCGCCAAAAACATTCAGTACTTC
- - TRBJ2-3 TRBV27 CASSFLQSGTDTQYF TGTGCCAGCAGTTTTTTACAGAGCGGCACAGATACGCAGTATTTT
TRBD2 - TRBJ2-2 TRBV29-1 CSVEVPAGGPGGELFF TGCAGCGTTGAAGTGCCGGCGGGAGGGCCCGGCGGGGAGCTGTTTTTT
TRBD1 - TRBJ2-3 TRBV10-1 CASSDGQGVSYTQYF TGCGCCAGCAGTGATGGACAGGGGGTATCGTATACGCAGTATTTT
- - TRBJ2-2 TRBV18 CASSPNFVGAGELFF TGTGCCAGCTCACCAAATTTCGTCGGGGCCGGGGAGCTGTTTTTT
- - TRBJ2-3 TRBV6-2/TRBV6-3 CASVRGGHTDTQYF TGTGCCAGCGTAAGGGGCGGGCACACAGATACGCAGTATTTT
TRBD2 many TRBJ2-3 TRBV10-3 CAISDSTSGDSQYF TGTGCCATCAGTGACTCGACTAGCGGGGATTCGCAGTATTTT
TRBD2 - TRBJ2-5 TRBV20-1 CSAPKRGGEETQYF TGCAGTGCTCCCAAGCGGGGGGGCGAAGAGACCCAGTACTTC
TRBD1 few TRBJ1-2 TRBV2 CASSSNLRQGNYGYTF TGTGCCAGCAGTTCCAACCTTAGACAGGGGAACTATGGCTACACCTTC
TRBD2 few TRBJ2-1 TRBV7-9 CASGILAGLANEQFF TGTGCCAGCGGAATTCTAGCGGGACTGGCAAATGAGCAGTTCTTC
TRBD2 few TRBJ2-7 TRBV20-1 CSAPDLAGGAYEQYF TGCAGTGCGCCCGACCTAGCGGGGGGAGCCTACGAGCAGTACTTC
- - TRBJ2-7 TRBV6-5 CASSYSEADYEQYF TGTGCCAGCAGTTACTCAGAGGCCGACTACGAGCAGTACTTC
- many TRBJ2-1 TRBV12-3/TRBV12-4 CASSRVRNEQFF TGTGCCAGCAGCCGAGTGAGGAATGAGCAGTTCTTC
- - TRBJ2-5 TRBV27 CASSPLGSAGRETQYF TGTGCCAGCAGCCCTTTGGGCTCCGCCGGCCGGGAGACCCAGTACTTC
TRBD2 - TRBJ2-1 TRBV27 CASSTPWTSGGNEQFF TGTGCCAGCAGTACACCCTGGACTAGCGGGGGGAATGAGCAGTTCTTC
TRBD2 many TRBJ2-3 TRBV28 CASSLGALGAGVAQYF TGTGCCAGCAGTTTAGGGGCTCTAGGAGCGGGAGTTGCGCAGTATTTT
TRBD1 - TRBJ2-7 TRBV11-2 CASSSGTVFYEQYF TGTGCCAGCAGCTCCGGGACAGTTTTCTACGAGCAGTACTTC